The 18 T cell receptor beta chains presented below share a single source sample, sequenced in a study of CD8+CD57+ T cells in acquired aplastic anemia. TCR beta VDJ and CDR3 were profiled, and genomic DNA was the template. A single record per CDR3 protein comes from TCRdb applying MiXCR to the reads. The sample lists about 200,000 distinct CDR3 sequences; 60% to 80% were seen once. For sequencing, patients were chosen who had shown expansion of CD8+CD57+ cells by flow cytometry. The sequenced sample consisted of sorted CD4+, CD8+, or CD8+CD57+ T cells (not recorded which) from PBMCs. These receptors came from a human donor with aplastic anemia.

Note on this clonotype: The junction does not match germline at one end; this may be a read error. The chain is built from TRBV7-9 and TRBJ2-3; 9 nucleotides agree with TRBD1. The CDR3 totals 15 residues. Germline CDR1 reads SEHNR; CDR2 reads FQNEAQ (reference sequence). The DNA of the CDR3 is TGTGCTAGCAGCCCCGGGACAGGGTCGTCCGATACGCAGTATTTT. This gives the protein CASSPGTGSSDTQYF.

This clonotype has just a few counts. This chain uses TRBV7-8 with TRBJ2-3; possibly TRBD1 or TRBD2 for D (5 bases each). Germline lookup yields CDR1 SGHVS and CDR2 FQNEAQ. This CDR3 region has 13 residues. The CDR3 DNA reads as TGTGCGACGGGACCCCATATGGCAGATACGCAGTATTTT. The encoded protein is CATGPHMADTQYF. Looking up the rest from reference TRBV7-8 and TRBJ2-3 gives the full variable domain: GAGVSQSPRYKVAKRGQDVALRCDPISGHVSLFWYQQALGQGPEFLTYFQNEAQLDKSGLPSDRFFAERPEGSVSTLKIQRTQQEDSAVYLCATGPHMADTQYFGPGTRLTVL.

J is TRBJ1-2 and V is TRBV2; D remains ambiguous. Germline CDR1 SNHLY, CDR2 FYNNEI. V lost 4 bases and J lost 5, with 11 bases in between. The CDR3 contains 13 residues. This CDR3 reads CASSGERAYGYTF. For the CDR3, the DNA is TGTGCCAGCAGTGGGGAACGTGCTTATGGCTACACCTTC.

The chain couples TRBV20-1 to TRBJ2-7; TRBD2 agrees at 8 bases. After removal of 4 bases from V and 0 bases from J, the junction contained 5 bases not matched to a gene. The CDR3 extends over 14 amino acids. Germline V lookup: CDR1 DFQATT, CDR2 SNEGSKA (reference sequence). The CDR3: CSATPSGYSYEQYF. CDR3 nucleotide sequence: TGCAGTGCTACCCCTAGCGGGTACTCCTACGAGCAGTACTTC.

This clonotype was picked up a small number of times. The V call is TRBV19, the J call TRBJ1-2; a weak D match, TRBD1 (5 bases). Trimming removed 1 base from V and 5 bases from J, with 8 bases in between. CDR1 is LNHDA, CDR2 SQIVND, per germline (reference sequence). The CDR3 is 13 residues long. CDR3 residues: CASSIGRAYGYTF. The CDR3 DNA follows: TGTGCCAGTAGTATAGGCAGGGCTTATGGCTACACCTTC.

The rearrangement links TRBV9 to TRBJ2-5; 9 bases align to TRBD1. Germline values: CDR1 SGDLS, CDR2 YYNGEE. This CDR3 region has 16 residues. Unmatched junction bases numbered 8, after V lost 3 bases and J lost 2 bases. The CDR3 sequence: CASSGLQGALQETQYF. CDR3 nucleotide sequence: TGTGCCAGCAGCGGGTTACAGGGGGCCCTACAAGAGACCCAGTACTTC.

The chain links TRBV24-1 to TRBJ1-2, with 7 bases aligning to TRBD1. Germline-derived CDR1 and CDR2 are KGHDR and SFDVKD. This CDR3 has 13 residues. V was pared by 4 bases and J by 5 bases, with 3 bases of the junction left unmatched. The CDR3 region has the DNA TGTGCCACCAGTGAATACAGGGGATATGGCTACACCTTC. The encoded protein is CATSEYRGYGYTF.

The chain employs TRBV7-3 and TRBJ1-2; 7 nucleotides agree with TRBD1. CDR1 SGHTA and CDR2 FQGTGA come from the germline V gene. V trimming: 6 bases; J trimming: 5 bases; junction bases outside the gene matches: 3. This CDR3 contains 12 residues. The CDR3 DNA reads as TGTGCCAGCAGAACAGGGGCGTATGGCTACACCTTC. Translation: CASRTGAYGYTF.

This clonotype appeared once. The V gene is TRBV2, the J gene TRBJ2-1, with TRBD1 as a possible D gene (6 bases). Germline values: CDR1 SNHLY, CDR2 FYNNEI. The CDR3 has 12 residues. V was trimmed by 3 bases and J by 8 bases, leaving 8 bases between them. For the CDR3, the DNA is TGTGCCAGCAGTGAGGGACATCATGAGCAGTTCTTC. As protein: CASSEGHHEQFF.

This clonotype occurred many times. The chain couples TRBV7-6 to TRBJ1-1; D is uncertain. This CDR3 contains 16 residues. The V gene lost 4 bases and the J gene lost 1 base, with 16 bases spanning the gap. The germline gives CDR1 SGHVS, CDR2 FNYEAQ. The CDR3 protein is CASSSIHTGENTEAFF. CDR3 nucleotide sequence: TGTGCCAGCAGCTCGATACATACCGGGGAGAACACTGAAGCTTTCTTT. Complete variable domain (other parts from reference TRBV7-6 and TRBJ1-1): GAGVSQSPRYKVTKRGQDVALRCDPISGHVSLYWYRQALGQGPEFLTYFNYEAQQDKSGLPNDRFSAERPEGSISTLTIQRTEQRDSAMYRCASSSIHTGENTEAFFGQGTRLTVV.

J is TRBJ2-5 and V is TRBV29-1, with D tentatively TRBD2 (7 bases). Trimming stripped 4 bases from V and 2 bases from J, with 17 bases between. The CDR3 is 15 residues long. The germline V gene has CDR1 SQVTM and CDR2 ANQGSEA. Here the CDR3 reads CSVGLRGLTQETQYF. The CDR3 DNA is TGCAGCGTTGGTTTGCGGGGGCTTACTCAAGAGACCCAGTACTTC.

This clonotype was detected a few times. This rearrangement joins TRBV2 to TRBJ2-2; 8 bases map to TRBD2. This CDR3 is 12 amino acids long. The junction had 3 bases not matched to a gene; V was cut back by 8 bases and J by 7 bases. Germline CDR1 is SNHLY and CDR2 is FYNNEI. CDR3 DNA sequence: TGTGCCAGCGGCGGGGGGTTCGGGGAGCTGTTTTTT. As protein: CASGGGFGELFF.

Regarding this clonotype: An end of the junction differs from the germline gene, which may be a read error. The chain joins TRBV10-3 to TRBJ1-1; 9 bases align to TRBD1. This CDR3 spans 15 amino acids. Germline CDR1 and CDR2: ENHRY and SYGVKD. The CDR3: CTISEPDRGGTEAFF. The CDR3 DNA reads TGTACCATCAGTGAACCCGACAGGGGGGGCACTGAAGCTTTCTTT.

The chain carries TRBV24-1 and TRBJ2-1, with D perhaps matching TRBD2 (5 bases). The germline CDR1 and CDR2 sequences are KGHDR and SFDVKD. The V and J ends lost 5 bases and 9 bases respectively, with 13 bases between them. The CDR3 extends over 13 amino acids. CDR3 DNA sequence: TGTGCCACCAGTGTTGCTAGCCATACTGAGCAGTTCTTC. This codes for CATSVASHTEQFF.

This clonotype was picked up many times. The CDR3 DNA sequence: TGTGCCAGCAGTGACTCGTCTAGCGGTGAGGCAGATACGCAGTATTTT. This translates into CASSDSSSGEADTQYF. V gene TRBV6-4 combines with J gene TRBJ2-3; TRBD2 matches at 7 bases. This CDR3 has 16 residues. V gave up 0 bases and J gave up 4 bases; unmatched junction bases: 7. Looked up from germline, CDR1 is MRHNA and CDR2 is SNTAGT.

This clonotype was counted once. The chain joins TRBV7-6 to TRBJ2-7; TRBD2 might be the D (5 bases). The CDR3 is 13 amino acids. The V gene's germline CDR1 is SGHVS and CDR2 FNYEAQ. V gave up 1 base and J gave up 5 bases, with 9 bases separating them. The CDR3 is CASSLGDYNEQYF. CDR3 bases: TGTGCCAGCAGCTTAGGTGACTATAACGAGCAGTACTTC.

The rearrangement uses TRBV11-2 and TRBJ2-7; 7 bases fit TRBD1. Germline V gene lookup returns CDR1 SGHAT and CDR2 FQNNGV. V shed 4 bases, J shed 2 bases, and the junction held 5 bases outside the gene matches. The CDR3 is 14 residues long. In nucleotides, the CDR3 is TGTGCCAGCAGCTATGGACAGGATCCCTACGAGCAGTACTTC. Translated, it gives CASSYGQDPYEQYF.

The rearrangement links TRBV20-1 to TRBJ1-2; no reliable D call. This CDR3 has 12 residues. Germline V gene data show CDR1 as DFQATT and CDR2 as SNEGSKA (reference sequence). The germline V and J ends were trimmed by 6 bases and 2 bases, with 10 bases remaining between them. Written as DNA, the CDR3 is TGCAGTGCGAGACCGACGAACTATGGCTACACCTTC. Protein product: CSARPTNYGYTF.